The subject of this entry is one T cell receptor (beta chain). This entry belongs to a study of blood T cell repertoires in COVID-19. CDR1 is LGHNA and CDR2 is YSLEER in the germline V gene. Trimming cost V 1 base and J 4 bases; bases outside gene matches: 6. CDR3 length equals 15 residues. Measured with immunoSEQ multiplex PCR; TCRdb has only the in-frame clones, and not every one. Among some 150,000 clones listed, 86% were seen once. The sequence came from a woman aged 55-69 years with acute or convalescent COVID-19. Sequenced sample: peripheral blood. This chain connects TRBV4-3 to TRBJ2-7; TRBD1 matches at 8 bases. CDR3 region: CASSQGAGGGYEQYF. CDR3 coding DNA: TGCGCCAGCAGCCAAGGTGCAGGGGGCGGGTACGAGCAGTACTTC.